This TCR beta chain was sequenced for a study of T cells in Graves' hyperthyroidism and ophthalmopathy. Study-level points and caveats: The model made its ophthalmopathy prediction, and onset followed a median about 5.9 months later. The majority of expanded thyroid clonotypes above 0.001 also appeared in blood. Ophthalmopathy could be told apart from stable hyperthyroidism with a 13 V-J model.

Amplification yielded TCR beta CDR3 regions, with RNA transcripts as the source. Primed by the HTBI set, a first-round RT-PCR was run on the TCR CDR3. Each CDR3 protein is one row after TCRdb ran MiXCR on the multiplex PCR reads. This table has fewer than 650,000 distinct CDR3 sequences, roughly 14% appearing once. This CDR3 has 13 residues. Looked up from germline, CDR1 is MNHEY and CDR2 is SVGEGT. Trimming took 4 bases from V and 5 from J, leaving 11 bases between them. This clonotype occurred many times. Its antigen is as yet unknown. The source is a woman in her thirties or forties with Graves' ophthalmopathy. Material: blood. The chain is built from TRBV6-2 or TRBV6-3 and TRBJ1-1, with D possibly matching TRBD1 (5 bases). CDR3 DNA: TGTGCCAGCAGTTTAGGGGAGAGGACTGAAGCTTTCTTT. Encoded protein: CASSLGERTEAFF.